This T cell receptor (beta chain) emerged from a study of blood T cells in healthy people across ages. Concerning this clonotype: What it binds is not known.

Next came a second PCR, run for about 7 to 11 cycles, which used a sample-barcoded 5' primer along with a J-beta primer mix. TCRdb re-called the 5' RACE reads through MiXCR, storing one row per CDR3 protein. The profile shows hundreds of thousands of distinct CDR3 sequences, 58% of them singletons. General study points: What prevented conclusive comparison of naive and antigen-experienced cells was that PBMCs were unsorted.

This TCR derives from a man aged 60-69 years in good health. The sequencing sample was made of blood.

This CDR3 reads CASSDSGLADSNYEQFF. The CDR3 nucleotides are TGTGCCAGCAGTGATTCGGGACTAGCGGACTCCAACTATGAGCAGTTCTTC. The chain employs TRBV6-1 and TRBJ2-1, with 11 bases fitting TRBD2. The ends lost 3 bases at V and 8 bases at J; junction bases unmatched: 12. The CDR3 loop spans 17 amino acids. Germline CDR1 MNHNS, CDR2 SASEGT.